The 17 T cell receptor beta chains in this list originate from one sample, sequenced in a study of T cell repertoires in cytomegalovirus infection. What these receptors recognize is not known. TCRdb independently ran MiXCR on the reads; one entry per CDR3 protein. The profile shows about 110,000 distinct CDR3 sequences, 42% of them singletons. The sample in question was CD8+ T cells from cultured PBMCs, obtained from culture after CMV antigen stimulation. Receptor source: a human donor in good health (CMV status not recorded). Some clones in this sample may be carry-over from other donors' samples.

CDR3: CASSTPGTFEQFF. The CDR3 nucleotides are TGTGCCAGCAGCACGCCCGGGACTTTTGAGCAGTTCTTC. V and J are TRBV7-2 and TRBJ2-1, with D tentatively TRBD2 (6 bases). The CDR3 is 13 amino acids. CDR1 and CDR2 (germline): SGHTA, FQGNSA. The germline V and J ends were trimmed by 5 bases and 9 bases, with 14 bases remaining between them.

This clonotype was counted only a few times. The chain carries TRBV20-1 and TRBJ2-5; D possibly corresponds to TRBD2 (6 bases). Germline lookup yields CDR1 DFQATT and CDR2 SNEGSKA (reference sequence). This CDR3 region has 14 residues. V lost 3 bases and J 1 base, leaving 12 bases between the germline ends. DNA for the CDR3: TGCAGTGCTAGTGAGGAGGGGCTCCAAGAGACCCAGTACTTC. Amino acids: CSASEEGLQETQYF.

The CDR3 sequence is CASSPTRREEAFF. In nucleotides, the CDR3 is TGCGCCAGCAGCCCGACCCGACGGGAAGAAGCTTTCTTT. The chain is built from TRBV5-1 and TRBJ1-1; D remains ambiguous. The germline V and J ends were trimmed by 4 bases and 8 bases, with 15 bases remaining between them. Germline CDR1 and CDR2: SGHRS and YFSETQ. This CDR3 is 13 amino acids long.

This clonotype was detected only a few times. The CDR3 DNA reads as TGTGCCAGCAGTGCCCGGGGGAAAACCTACGAGCAGTACTTC. This translates into CASSARGKTYEQYF. This chain joins TRBV28 and TRBJ2-7, with D possibly being TRBD2 (6 bases). V lost 5 bases and J lost 2, with 13 bases in between. This CDR3 contains 14 residues. From germline, CDR1 is MDHEN and CDR2 SYDVKM.

There are a few counts of this clonotype. The J gene is TRBJ2-1, the V gene TRBV6-6; D may match TRBD1 or TRBD2 (5 bases each). Germline V gives CDR1 MNHNY, CDR2 SVGAGI (reference sequence). The CDR3 totals 14 residues. V was shortened by 5 bases and J by 2 bases, with 10 bases between the two germline ends. The CDR3 bases are TGTGCCAGCAGTCGGGACCCCCCCTACAATGAGCAGTTCTTC. Translation gives CASSRDPPYNEQFF.

The CDR3 loop reads CASSQGGTVGPDRVAQYF. For the CDR3, the DNA is TGCGCCAGCAGCCAAGGGGGGACAGTCGGCCCAGATCGAGTGGCGCAGTATTTT. The chain carries TRBV4-1 and TRBJ2-3; 7 nucleotides line up with TRBD1. The CDR3 spans 18 residues. CDR1 and CDR2 (germline): MGHRA, YSYEKL. Germline trimming cut 1 base from V and 10 bases from J; bases unmatched to any gene: 20.

A few counts support this clonotype. The chain recombines TRBV7-9 with TRBJ1-1; D is perhaps TRBD1 (5 bases). CDR3 length equals 13 residues. Germline CDR1 and CDR2: SEHNR and FQNEAQ (reference sequence). V dropped 4 bases and J dropped 1 base, with 7 bases sitting between them. In DNA, the CDR3 is TGTGCCAGCAGCTCCGGGACGAACACTGAAGCTTTCTTT. Its translation is CASSSGTNTEAFF.

This clonotype came up a few times. The chain uses TRBV6-6 and TRBJ1-2, with D tentatively TRBD1 (6 bases). V lost 5 bases and J lost 3, with 16 bases in between. In germline, CDR1 is MNHNY, CDR2 SVGAGI (reference sequence). The CDR3 length is 15 residues. The CDR3 DNA follows: TGTGCCAGCAGTCAGCGGGGGGCTAGGGACTATGGCTACACCTTC. It specifies CASSQRGARDYGYTF.

The chain recombines TRBV5-3 with TRBJ2-5; no firm D call. TRBV5-3 is identified as an open reading frame with a role that is uncertain. The CDR3 extends over 15 amino acids. The ends were cut back, 8 bases at V and 5 bases at J, with 22 bases in the middle. The CDR3 DNA reads TGTGCCAGCAGCCTTAGGACCAACCTCGGGGAGACCCAGTACTTC. Its translation: CASSLRTNLGETQYF.

V is TRBV12-3 or TRBV12-4 and J is TRBJ1-2; 8 nucleotides align to TRBD1. The trim removed 6 bases at V and 4 bases at J, leaving 4 bases unmatched. The CDR3 covers 13 residues. CDR3 protein: CASSQTGVYGYTF. DNA of the CDR3: TGTGCCAGCAGCCAGACAGGGGTCTATGGCTACACCTTC.

The rearrangement joins TRBV12-3 or TRBV12-4 to TRBJ1-1; D not certain. Trimming took 3 bases from V and 4 from J, leaving 6 bases between them. The CDR3 length is 12 residues. The CDR3 DNA reads as TGTGCCAGCAGTTTGGGTTTCACTGAAGCTTTCTTT. This translates into CASSLGFTEAFF.

This clonotype occurred a few times. The rearrangement uses TRBV12-5 and TRBJ1-5; maybe TRBD1 (6 bases). The germline CDR1 and CDR2 sequences are LGHNT and FRNRAP. The CDR3 has 16 amino acids. V lost 6 bases and J 2 bases, leaving 17 bases between the germline ends. The CDR3 region is CASGIGHPGGNQPQHF. The CDR3 nucleotides read TGTGCTAGTGGCATTGGACACCCAGGGGGCAATCAGCCCCAGCATTTT.

The chain uses TRBV9 and TRBJ1-1, with 7 bases that match TRBD1. Germline-derived CDR1 and CDR2 are SGDLS and YYNGEE. CDR3 length equals 15 residues. Losses at the gene ends were 3 bases for V and 0 bases for J; bases not matched to a gene: 5. Here the CDR3 reads CASSGRQGMNTEAFF. The CDR3 DNA reads as TGTGCCAGCAGCGGAAGACAGGGCATGAACACTGAAGCTTTCTTT. The variable domain in full, completed from reference TRBV9 and TRBJ1-1, reads DSGVTQTPKHLITATGQRVTLRCSPRSGDLSVYWYQQSLDQGLQFLIQYYNGEERAKGNILERFSAQQFPDLHSELNLSSLELGDSALYFCASSGRQGMNTEAFFGQGTRLTVV.

Many counts were recorded for this clonotype. The chain has TRBV12-3 or TRBV12-4 and TRBJ1-6; 10 positions match TRBD1. This CDR3 has 16 residues. V trimming: 4 bases; J trimming: 7 bases; junction bases outside the gene matches: 7. CDR3 region: CASSSTGGRYNSPLHF. The CDR3 coding sequence is TGTGCCAGCAGTTCGACAGGGGGCCGTTACAATTCACCCCTCCACTTT.

In its sample, this clonotype was seen a few times. The genes are TRBV7-2 and TRBJ1-6, with 7 bases that match TRBD1. The germline V gene has CDR1 SGHTA and CDR2 FQGNSA. The CDR3 is made up of 17 amino acids. V was pared by 5 bases and J by 3 bases, with 10 bases of the junction left unmatched. CDR3 protein: CASSIRPGTDYNSPLHF. The CDR3 DNA follows: TGTGCCAGCAGCATCCGTCCCGGGACAGACTATAATTCACCCCTCCACTTT.

This sequence joins TRBV6-1 and TRBJ2-1, with TRBD2 matching 7 bases. The germline gives CDR1 MNHNS, CDR2 SASEGT. Losses at the gene ends were 1 base for V and 13 bases for J; bases not matched to a gene: 10. The CDR3 extends over 14 amino acids. The CDR3, as DNA: TGTGCCAGCAGTGAAGAGAGGGACGGGAGGATCCAGTTCTTC. Translation gives CASSEERDGRIQFF.

V and J are TRBV7-9 and TRBJ2-3; D is unresolved. CDR3 length: 12 amino acids. V lost 6 bases and J lost 4, with 8 bases in between. From germline, CDR1 is SEHNR and CDR2 FQNEAQ (reference sequence). This CDR3 is CASSGISDTQYF. The CDR3 DNA follows: TGTGCCAGCAGTGGTATCTCAGATACGCAGTATTTT.